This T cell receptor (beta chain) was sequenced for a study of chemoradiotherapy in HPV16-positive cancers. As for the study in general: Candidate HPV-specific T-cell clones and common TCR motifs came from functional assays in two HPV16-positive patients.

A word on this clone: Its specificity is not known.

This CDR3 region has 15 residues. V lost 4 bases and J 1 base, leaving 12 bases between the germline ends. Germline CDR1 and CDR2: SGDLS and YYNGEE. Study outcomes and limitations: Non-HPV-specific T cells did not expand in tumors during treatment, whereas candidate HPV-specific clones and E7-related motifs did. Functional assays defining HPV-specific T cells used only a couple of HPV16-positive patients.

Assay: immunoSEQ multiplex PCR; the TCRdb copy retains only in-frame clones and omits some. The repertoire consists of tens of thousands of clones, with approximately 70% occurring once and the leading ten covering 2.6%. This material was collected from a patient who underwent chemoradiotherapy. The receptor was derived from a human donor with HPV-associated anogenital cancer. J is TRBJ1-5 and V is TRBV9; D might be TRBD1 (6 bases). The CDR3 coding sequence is TGTGCCAGCAGCCCCTCCCAGGGGAGCAATCAGCCCCAGCATTTT. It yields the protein CASSPSQGSNQPQHF.